What follows are 3 T cell receptor beta chains derived from one specimen sequenced in a study of cytomegalovirus exposure and HLA in healthy donors. Profiling relied on immunoSEQ multiplex PCR, and the TCRdb table lists in-frame clones only, not all of them. The sample holds about 360,000 clones; more than 80% are singletons and the top ten take 0.83%. Sequencing was performed on PBMCs. These receptors were taken from a woman between 18 and 29 years old in good health and CMV-seronegative.

V and J are TRBV11-2 and TRBJ2-2; TRBD1 might be the D (6 bases). This CDR3 contains 16 residues. The ends were cut back, 4 bases at V and 5 bases at J, with 17 bases in the middle. Per germline, CDR1 SGHAT and CDR2 FQNNGV. CDR3 coding DNA: TGTGCCAGCAGCTCCGTCGACAGGTTGGGAACCGGGGAGCTGTTTTTT. It yields the protein CASSSVDRLGTGELFF.

The chain couples TRBV19 to TRBJ1-2; 9 bases match TRBD1. The V gene's germline CDR1 is LNHDA and CDR2 SQIVND (reference sequence). CDR3 length: 15 amino acids. V was clipped by 5 bases and J by 4 bases; unmatched bases: 8. The CDR3 region is CASSEYGQGIYGYTF. DNA for the CDR3: TGTGCCAGTAGTGAATACGGACAGGGGATCTATGGCTACACCTTC.

V and J are TRBV7-8 and TRBJ2-3; D remains unclear. The V end lost 1 base, the J end lost 0 bases, and 8 bases lay between the germline ends. CDR1 SGHVS and CDR2 FQNEAQ come from the germline V gene. The CDR3 is 15 amino acids. The CDR3 sequence is CASSLVTYSTDTQYF. The DNA of the CDR3 is TGTGCCAGCAGCTTAGTTACCTACAGCACAGATACGCAGTATTTT.